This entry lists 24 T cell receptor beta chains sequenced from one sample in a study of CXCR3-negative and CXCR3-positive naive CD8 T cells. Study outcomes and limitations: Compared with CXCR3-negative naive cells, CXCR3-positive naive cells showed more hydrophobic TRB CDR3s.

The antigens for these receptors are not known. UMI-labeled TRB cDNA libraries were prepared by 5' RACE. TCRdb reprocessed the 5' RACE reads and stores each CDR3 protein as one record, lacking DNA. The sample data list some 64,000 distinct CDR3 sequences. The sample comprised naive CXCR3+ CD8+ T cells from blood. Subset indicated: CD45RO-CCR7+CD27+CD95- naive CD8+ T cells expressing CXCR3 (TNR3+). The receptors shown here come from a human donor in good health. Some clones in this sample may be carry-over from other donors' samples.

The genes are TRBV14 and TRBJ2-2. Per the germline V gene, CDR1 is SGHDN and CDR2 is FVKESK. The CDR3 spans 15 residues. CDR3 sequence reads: CASSQDVRFTGELFF.

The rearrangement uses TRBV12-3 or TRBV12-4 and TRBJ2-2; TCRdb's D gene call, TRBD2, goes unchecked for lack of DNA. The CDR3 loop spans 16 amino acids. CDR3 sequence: CASSPRTSGHTGELFF.

Here the CDR3 reads CASRNRDGYEQYF. This chain links TRBV27 with TRBJ2-7; TCRdb outputs TRBD1, but without DNA this stays unchecked. Germline CDR1 reads MNHEY; CDR2 reads SMNVEV (reference sequence). The CDR3 totals 13 residues.

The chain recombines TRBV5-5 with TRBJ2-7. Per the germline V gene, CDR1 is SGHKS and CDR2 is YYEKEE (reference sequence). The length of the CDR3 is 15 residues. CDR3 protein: CASSLSSRTAYEQYF.

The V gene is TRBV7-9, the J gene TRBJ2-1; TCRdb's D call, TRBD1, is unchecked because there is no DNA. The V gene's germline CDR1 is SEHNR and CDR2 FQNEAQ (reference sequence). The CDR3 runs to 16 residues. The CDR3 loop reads CASSPPSDRVNNEQFF. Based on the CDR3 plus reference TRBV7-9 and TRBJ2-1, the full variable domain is DTGVSQNPRHKITKRGQNVTFRCDPISEHNRLYWYRQTLGQGPEFLTYFQNEAQLEKSRLLSDRFSAERPKGSFSTLEIQRTEQGDSAMYLCASSPPSDRVNNEQFFGPGTRLTVL.

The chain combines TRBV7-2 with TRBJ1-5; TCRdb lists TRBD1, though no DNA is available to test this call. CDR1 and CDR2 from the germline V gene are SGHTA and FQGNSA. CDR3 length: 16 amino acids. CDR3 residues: CASSFGTGGVGQPQHF. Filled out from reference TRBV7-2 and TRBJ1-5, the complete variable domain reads GAGVSQSPSNKVTEKGKDVELRCDPISGHTALYWYRQSLGQGLEFLIYFQGNSAPDKSGLPSDRFSAERTGGSVSTLTIQRTQQEDSAVYLCASSFGTGGVGQPQHFGDGTRLSIL.

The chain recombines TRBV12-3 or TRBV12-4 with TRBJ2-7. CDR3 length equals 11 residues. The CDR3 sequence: CASSHTYEQYF.

CDR3 sequence: CASSLTLSSGANVLTF. The chain couples TRBV7-6 to TRBJ2-6. CDR1 is SGHVS, CDR2 FNYEAQ, per germline. The CDR3 is 16 residues long.

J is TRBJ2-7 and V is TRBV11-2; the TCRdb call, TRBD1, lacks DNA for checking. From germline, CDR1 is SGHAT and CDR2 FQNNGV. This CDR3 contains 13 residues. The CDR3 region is CARRDRRSYEQYF.

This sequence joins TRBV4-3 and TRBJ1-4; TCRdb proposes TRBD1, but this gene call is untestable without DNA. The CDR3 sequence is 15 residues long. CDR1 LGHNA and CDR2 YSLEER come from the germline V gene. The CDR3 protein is CASSPGRGLREKLFF.

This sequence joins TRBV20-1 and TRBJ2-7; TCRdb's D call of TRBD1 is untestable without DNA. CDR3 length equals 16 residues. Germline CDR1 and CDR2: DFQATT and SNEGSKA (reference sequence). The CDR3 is CSATAAGTRSSYEQYF.

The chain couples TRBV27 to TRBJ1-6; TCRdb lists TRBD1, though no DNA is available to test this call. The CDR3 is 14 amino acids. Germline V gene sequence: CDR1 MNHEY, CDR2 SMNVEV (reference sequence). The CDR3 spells CASSLYRDRVTLHF.

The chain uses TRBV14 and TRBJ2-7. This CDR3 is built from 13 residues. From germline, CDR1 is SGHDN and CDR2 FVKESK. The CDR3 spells CASSQGLTYEQYF.

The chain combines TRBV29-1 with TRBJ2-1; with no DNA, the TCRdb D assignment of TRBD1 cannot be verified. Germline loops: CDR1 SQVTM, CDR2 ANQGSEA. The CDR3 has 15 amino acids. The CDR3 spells CSLFAGQGIEDEQFF.

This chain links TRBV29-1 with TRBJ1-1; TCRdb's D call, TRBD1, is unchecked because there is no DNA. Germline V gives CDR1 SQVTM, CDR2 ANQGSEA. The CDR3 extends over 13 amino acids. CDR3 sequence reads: CSVVIPPGTEAFF.

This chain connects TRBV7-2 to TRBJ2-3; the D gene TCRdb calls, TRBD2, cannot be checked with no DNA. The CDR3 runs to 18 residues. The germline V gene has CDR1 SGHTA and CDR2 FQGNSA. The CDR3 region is CASSFPENSGGAADTQYF.

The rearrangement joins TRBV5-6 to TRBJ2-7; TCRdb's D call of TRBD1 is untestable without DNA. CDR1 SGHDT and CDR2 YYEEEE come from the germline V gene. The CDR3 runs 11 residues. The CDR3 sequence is CASSLGQGQYF. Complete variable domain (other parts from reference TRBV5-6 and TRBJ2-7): DAGVTQSPTHLIKTRGQQVTLRCSPKSGHDTVSWYQQALGQGPQFIFQYYEEEERQRGNFPDRFSGHQFPNYSSELNVNALLLGDSALYLCASSLGQGQYFGPGTRLTVT.

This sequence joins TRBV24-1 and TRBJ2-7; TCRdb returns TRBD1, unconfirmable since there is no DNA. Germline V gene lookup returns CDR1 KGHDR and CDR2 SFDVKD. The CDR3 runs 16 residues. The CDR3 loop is CATSDQTGEDSYEQYF.

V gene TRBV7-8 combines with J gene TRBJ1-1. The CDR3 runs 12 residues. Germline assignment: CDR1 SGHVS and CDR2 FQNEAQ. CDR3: CASSPYPRVSTF.

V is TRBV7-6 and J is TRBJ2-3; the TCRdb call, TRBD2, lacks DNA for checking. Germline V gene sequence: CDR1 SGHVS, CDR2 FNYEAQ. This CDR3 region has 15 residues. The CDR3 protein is CASSPGGSFTDTQYF.

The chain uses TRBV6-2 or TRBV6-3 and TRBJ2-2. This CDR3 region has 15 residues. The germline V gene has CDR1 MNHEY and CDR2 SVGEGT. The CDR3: CASSGSFQEAGELFF.

The CDR3 region is CASSEGDRVNTGELFF. This chain joins TRBV28 and TRBJ2-2; TCRdb's D call of TRBD1 is untestable without DNA. This CDR3 has 16 residues. From germline, CDR1 is MDHEN and CDR2 SYDVKM.

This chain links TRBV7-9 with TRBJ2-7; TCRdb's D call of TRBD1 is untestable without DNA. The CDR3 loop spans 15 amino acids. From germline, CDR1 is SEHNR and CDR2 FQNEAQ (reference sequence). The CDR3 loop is CASSGRQDRVDEQYF.

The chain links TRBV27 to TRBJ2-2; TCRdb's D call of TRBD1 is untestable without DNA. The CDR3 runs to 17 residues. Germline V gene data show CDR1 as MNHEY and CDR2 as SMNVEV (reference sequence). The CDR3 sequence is CASRPRDRAFFTGELFF.